The 21 T cell receptor beta chains in this list originate from one sample, sequenced in a study of cytotoxic CD8 clonotypes in ibrutinib-treated CLL. TCRdb's table, derived via immunoSEQ multiplex PCR, lists solely in-frame clones and lacks some. Of approximately 340,000 clones detected, roughly two thirds appear once; the ten largest clones hold around 6.5%. Source: PBMCs, taken after 36 months of ibrutinib treatment. These receptors were collected from a human donor with chronic lymphocytic leukemia.

J is TRBJ2-1 and V is TRBV7-2; 7 positions match TRBD2. V lost 5 bases, J lost 3 bases, and 4 bases stayed unmatched. The CDR3 is made up of 14 amino acids. Germline CDR1 is SGHTA and CDR2 is FQGNSA. CDR3 in DNA: TGTGCCAGCAGCAAGGGCGGGGGCTACAATGAGCAGTTCTTC. It yields the protein CASSKGGGYNEQFF.

In this sample, this clone turned up a few times. The chain joins TRBV7-3 to TRBJ2-7; no definite D call. Germline CDR1 reads SGHTA; CDR2 reads FQGTGA. Trimming removed 3 bases from V and 4 bases from J, with 10 bases in between. The CDR3 runs 13 residues. The CDR3 here is CASSLEPTYEQYF. For the CDR3, the DNA is TGTGCCAGCAGCTTGGAACCGACGTACGAGCAGTACTTC.

The chain combines TRBV5-4 with TRBJ2-2; D not resolved. The CDR3 runs 13 residues. Trimming shortened V by 1 base and J by 7 bases, and 8 bases separated the two germline ends. Looked up from germline, CDR1 is SGHNT and CDR2 is YYREEE (reference sequence). CDR3 residues: CASSLPRIGELFF. CDR3 coding DNA: TGTGCCAGCAGCTTGCCACGGATCGGGGAGCTGTTTTTT.

V usage is TRBV7-9 and J usage is TRBJ2-1, with 7 positions matching TRBD1. This CDR3 is 13 amino acids long. Germline V gives CDR1 SEHNR, CDR2 FQNEAQ (reference sequence). Trimming at V came to 4 bases and at J to 7 bases, leaving 4 bases not matched to a gene. Here the CDR3 reads CASSSTGVNEQFF. The CDR3 coding sequence is TGTGCCAGCAGCTCCACAGGGGTGAATGAGCAGTTCTTC.

This sequence joins TRBV2 and TRBJ2-3; TRBD2 matches 7 bases. Germline CDR1 and CDR2: SNHLY and FYNNEI. V was clipped by 6 bases and J by 7 bases; unmatched bases: 10. This CDR3 is 14 amino acids long. CDR3 residues: CASRVPWGGHTQYF. The DNA for the CDR3 is TGTGCCAGCAGGGTACCTTGGGGGGGACATACGCAGTATTTT.

The chain uses TRBV9 and TRBJ2-2; maybe TRBD1 (5 bases). Germline V gene sequence: CDR1 SGDLS, CDR2 YYNGEE. V lost 1 base, J lost 7 bases, and 14 bases lay in between. There are 15 residues in the CDR3. This chain's CDR3 is CASSVLGARIGELFF. The CDR3 DNA sequence: TGTGCCAGCAGCGTACTAGGGGCGCGTATCGGGGAGCTGTTTTTT. Full variable domain (rest looked up from reference TRBV9 and TRBJ2-2): DSGVTQTPKHLITATGQRVTLRCSPRSGDLSVYWYQQSLDQGLQFLIQYYNGEERAKGNILERFSAQQFPDLHSELNLSSLELGDSALYFCASSVLGARIGELFFGEGSRLTVL.

The chain couples TRBV5-1 to TRBJ1-2; TRBD1 is a possible D gene (5 bases). Germline values: CDR1 SGHRS, CDR2 YFSETQ. The ends were cut back, 0 bases at V and 8 bases at J, with 17 bases in the middle. This CDR3 is built from 15 residues. The DNA of the CDR3 is TGCGCCAGCAGCTTGGGGACAACGGATCTCCGGGGCTACACCTTC. It yields the protein CASSLGTTDLRGYTF.

V usage is TRBV2 and J usage is TRBJ1-3; tentatively, D is TRBD1 (5 bases). CDR3 length: 15 amino acids. Trimming stripped 9 bases from V and 1 base from J, with 16 bases between. The germline CDR1 and CDR2 sequences are SNHLY and FYNNEI. The CDR3 here is CARNGAGSSGNTIYF. DNA for the CDR3: TGTGCCAGGAACGGGGCAGGGAGTTCTGGAAACACCATATATTTT.

This clone was observed once. This chain links TRBV5-6 with TRBJ2-2; 11 bases are a match to TRBD1. Looked up from germline, CDR1 is SGHDT and CDR2 is YYEEEE. J was trimmed by 7 bases and V by 1 base; bases with no gene match: 9. The CDR3 totals 17 residues. The CDR3: CASSLLTGTGGHGELFF. The DNA for the CDR3 is TGTGCCAGCAGCTTGCTGACCGGGACAGGGGGTCACGGGGAGCTGTTTTTT.

There are a few counts of this clone. The chain couples TRBV5-4 to TRBJ2-3; D call uncertain. V dropped 2 bases and J dropped 0 bases, with 1 base sitting between them. The germline gives CDR1 SGHNT, CDR2 YYREEE (reference sequence). The CDR3 is 12 residues long. The CDR3 DNA reads as TGTGCCAGCAGCTTTAGCACAGATACGCAGTATTTT. Its protein is CASSFSTDTQYF.

The chain links TRBV5-6 to TRBJ1-1; D unresolved. The CDR3 runs 13 residues. V lost 1 base and J lost 1, with 5 bases in between. Germline CDR1 SGHDT, CDR2 YYEEEE. CDR3 residues: CASSLIGNTEAFF. CDR3 nucleotides: TGTGCCAGCAGCTTGATCGGGAACACTGAAGCTTTCTTT.

This clone was detected only a few times. The V and J genes are TRBV4-1 and TRBJ1-2; tentatively, D is TRBD1 (5 bases). Looked up from germline, CDR1 is MGHRA and CDR2 is YSYEKL. Deletions cut 0 bases from V and 10 bases from J, with 9 bases between. This CDR3 is 12 amino acids long. This chain's CDR3 is CASSQEGGVYTF. The CDR3 DNA sequence: TGCGCCAGCAGCCAAGAGGGAGGGGTCTACACCTTC.

This clone appeared a few times. V usage is TRBV7-9 and J usage is TRBJ1-6; 11 positions agree with TRBD1. Unmatched junction bases numbered 11, after V lost 5 bases and J lost 14 bases. CDR1 SEHNR and CDR2 FQNEAQ come from the germline V gene (reference sequence). The length of the CDR3 is 15 residues. CDR3 nucleotides: TGTGCCAGCAGCCCCGGGACAGGGGGTGATAGGGCCCTCCACTTT. This sequence encodes CASSPGTGGDRALHF.

The chain uses TRBV7-8 and TRBJ2-4; 10 nucleotides line up with TRBD1. The junction had 3 bases not matched to a gene; V was cut back by 4 bases and J by 0 bases. Germline V gives CDR1 SGHVS, CDR2 FQNEAQ. The CDR3 has 16 residues. The CDR3 loop is CASSYGTGVAKNIQYF. The CDR3 DNA is TGTGCCAGCAGCTACGGGACAGGGGTAGCCAAAAACATTCAGTACTTC.

The rearrangement joins TRBV7-2 to TRBJ1-2; TRBD1 might be the D (6 bases). Trimming pared 4 bases from V and 5 bases from J, leaving 17 bases between. The CDR3 totals 15 residues. The germline gives CDR1 SGHTA, CDR2 FQGNSA. The CDR3: CASSYPTGGYYGYTF. The CDR3, as DNA: TGTGCCAGCAGCTACCCGACAGGAGGATATTATGGCTACACCTTC.

This chain links TRBV5-1 with TRBJ1-6, with TRBD1 as a possible D gene (6 bases). Germline V gene data show CDR1 as SGHRS and CDR2 as YFSETQ. V was trimmed by 4 bases and J by 7 bases, leaving 15 bases between them. The CDR3 extends over 15 amino acids. Here the CDR3 DNA reads TGCGCCAGCAGCCCCTCGGACAGACTGAATTCACCCCTCCACTTT. As protein: CASSPSDRLNSPLHF.

The chain links TRBV6-5 to TRBJ2-5; 16 bases fit TRBD2. V was clipped by 10 bases and J by 5 bases; unmatched bases: 7. Germline V gives CDR1 MNHEY, CDR2 SVGAGI. This CDR3 spans 15 amino acids. CDR3: CATGTSGRAWETQYF. In DNA form, the CDR3 reads TGTGCCACCGGGACTAGCGGGAGGGCCTGGGAGACCCAGTACTTC.

V usage is TRBV29-1 and J usage is TRBJ2-2; TRBD1 matches 10 bases. With 7 bases clipped from V and 8 bases from J, the junction kept 10 bases outside the gene matches. This CDR3 has 14 residues. CDR1 is SQVTM and CDR2 is ANQGSEA in the germline V gene. Here the CDR3 reads CSGRDRGVSGELFF. CDR3 bases: TGCAGCGGCCGGGACAGGGGTGTATCTGGGGAGCTGTTTTTT.

This clone was detected only a few times. This sequence joins TRBV19 and TRBJ1-2; 7 bases align to TRBD1. The J segment lost 4 bases and the V segment lost 6 bases, leaving 11 bases of the junction unmatched. This CDR3 spans 15 amino acids. Germline V gene data show CDR1 as LNHDA and CDR2 as SQIVND (reference sequence). The CDR3: CASSRDSVRLYGYTF. CDR3 nucleotides: TGTGCCAGTAGCCGGGACAGTGTTCGACTCTATGGCTACACCTTC.

The chain's CDR3 is CASSLSGPINQPQHF. As DNA, the CDR3 is TGTGCCAGCAGTTTATCGGGACCGATAAATCAGCCCCAGCATTTT. The chain combines TRBV28 with TRBJ1-5; possibly TRBD1 for D (5 bases). The germline CDR1 and CDR2 sequences are MDHEN and SYDVKM. V was clipped by 1 base and J by 4 bases, with 11 bases between them. The CDR3 extends over 15 amino acids. The variable domain in full, with the rest retrieved from reference TRBV28 and TRBJ1-5, is DVKVTQSSRYLVKRTGEKVFLECVQDMDHENMFWYRQDPGLGLRLIYFSYDVKMKEKGDIPEGYSVSREKKERFSLILESASTNQTSMYLCASSLSGPINQPQHFGDGTRLSIL.

The chain joins TRBV9 to TRBJ2-7; D call uncertain. With 1 base removed from V and 0 bases from J, the gap between germline ends came to 11 bases. From germline, CDR1 is SGDLS and CDR2 YYNGEE. The CDR3 has 15 residues. Written as DNA, the CDR3 is TGTGCCAGCAGCGTACGAGGAGATAACTCCTACGAGCAGTACTTC. It yields the protein CASSVRGDNSYEQYF.